Listed below are T cell receptor beta chains from one sample, sequenced in a study of response to subunit inactivated influenza vaccine. One entry per CDR3 protein results from TCRdb running MiXCR on the RT-PCR reads. The sample yields approximately 500,000 distinct CDR3 sequences, roughly 15% seen once. The starting material was PBMCs from blood, obtained 11 to 12 days after vaccination. These TCRs come from a man in his forties or fifties who received an inactivated influenza vaccine. The CDR3 runs from the conserved cysteine through the conserved F or W. Fields, in order: clone size, CDR3 length, J gene, V gene, D gene, CDR3 protein, CDR3 DNA. A D gene is named only where the DNA matches it firmly. A row's size may be missing; if present it is once, few, many or a size class.

few,15,TRBJ2-1,TRBV24-1,-,CATSGRDNPSNEQFF,TGTGCCACCAGTGGCCGGGACAACCCATCCAATGAGCAGTTCTTC
few,11,TRBJ2-3,TRBV2,-,CASGGTDTQYF,TGTGCCAGCGGCGGCACAGATACGCAGTATTTT
many,16,TRBJ2-3,TRBV15,-,CATSRDRPGRTDTQYF,TGTGCCACCAGCAGAGATAGACCGGGGCGCACAGATACGCAGTATTTT
-,14,TRBJ2-2,TRBV9,-,CASSVAVNTGELFF,TGTGCCAGCAGCGTAGCGGTTAACACCGGGGAGCTGTTTTTT
-,15,TRBJ1-5,TRBV28,-,CASSLQGVSTQPQHF,TGTGCCAGCAGTTTGCAGGGTGTTTCAACCCAGCCCCAGCATTTT
-,11,TRBJ2-1,TRBV2,-,CASSETGEQFF,TGTGCCAGCAGCGAAACTGGCGAGCAGTTCTTC
-,14,TRBJ2-5,TRBV14,-,CASSQGRSGETQYF,TGTGCCAGCAGCCAGGGTCGATCAGGGGAGACCCAGTACTTC
few,14,TRBJ1-2,TRBV10-3,TRBD1,CAISPGGANYGYTF,TGTGCCATCAGTCCAGGGGGCGCGAACTATGGCTACACCTTC
few,15,TRBJ2-3,TRBV10-3,-,CAISESQGSTDTQYF,TGTGCCATCAGTGAATCGCAGGGGAGCACAGATACGCAGTATTTT
-,18,TRBJ2-5,TRBV2,-,CASSELLLGESAEETQYF,TGTGCCAGCAGTGAATTATTGCTGGGGGAATCCGCGGAAGAGACCCAGTACTTC